A single sample is the source of the 5 T cell receptor beta chains below, sequenced in a study of shared clonotypes between healthy human individuals. Naive CD8 cells lacked CD45RO and underwent positive selection for CCR7, leaving out terminally differentiated effector memory CD45RA+ cells. Clones were read by immunoSEQ multiplex PCR, and TCRdb kept only the in-frame ones, dropping some. The sample contains hundreds of thousands of clones, approximately 96% of which appear only once. Material: naive CD8+ T cells sorted from blood. These receptors were taken from a woman between 25 and 40 years old in good health.

The V call is TRBV10-3, the J call TRBJ2-7, with 10 bases fitting TRBD1. Trimming at V came to 10 bases and at J to 4 bases, leaving 4 bases not matched to a gene. Germline loops: CDR1 ENHRY, CDR2 SYGVKD. The CDR3 extends over 12 amino acids. The CDR3 protein is CATWTGGYEQYF. The CDR3 DNA is TGTGCCACTTGGACAGGGGGTTACGAGCAGTACTTC.

This clone was counted once. The genes are TRBV28 and TRBJ2-7; D uncertain. Germline assignment: CDR1 MDHEN and CDR2 SYDVKM. Trimming cost V 6 bases and J 0 bases, with 9 bases left between them. The CDR3 has 13 amino acids. As DNA, the CDR3 is TGTGCCAGCAGGGGCGGTAGCTCCTACGAGCAGTACTTC. It is translated as CASRGGSSYEQYF. The full variable domain, with the rest looked up from reference TRBV28 and TRBJ2-7, is DVKVTQSSRYLVKRTGEKVFLECVQDMDHENMFWYRQDPGLGLRLIYFSYDVKMKEKGDIPEGYSVSREKKERFSLILESASTNQTSMYLCASRGGSSYEQYFGPGTRLTVT.

The chain carries TRBV19 and TRBJ1-2; TRBD1 is a possible D gene (5 bases). The V gene lost 3 bases and the J gene lost 2 bases, with 13 bases spanning the gap. The germline V gene has CDR1 LNHDA and CDR2 SQIVND (reference sequence). This CDR3 region has 15 residues. The CDR3 DNA follows: TGTGCCAGTAGTATCTACCCCCGGGACAACTATGGCTACACCTTC. This sequence encodes CASSIYPRDNYGYTF. Complete variable domain (other parts from reference TRBV19 and TRBJ1-2): DGGITQSPKYLFRKEGQNVTLSCEQNLNHDAMYWYRQDPGQGLRLIYYSQIVNDFQKGDIAEGYSVSREKKESFPLTVTSAQKNPTAFYLCASSIYPRDNYGYTFGSGTRLTVV.

This sequence joins TRBV28 and TRBJ1-4; D not certain. This CDR3 comprises 15 residues. Trimming cost V 3 bases and J 10 bases, with 18 bases left between them. The germline V gene has CDR1 MDHEN and CDR2 SYDVKM. The CDR3 is CASSFPVTRDGKLFF. CDR3 bases: TGTGCCAGCAGTTTCCCTGTAACACGGGATGGAAAACTGTTTTTT.

The chain carries TRBV2 and TRBJ1-1, with D hard to call. The CDR3 is made up of 13 amino acids. CDR1 and CDR2 (germline): SNHLY, FYNNEI. Trimming left V 8 bases short and J 1 base short, with 11 bases between. The CDR3 reads CASSLVGNTEAFF. The CDR3 bases are TGTGCCAGCTCCCTGGTGGGGAACACTGAAGCTTTCTTT.